This T cell receptor beta chain was captured in a study of T-cell memory formation after mild COVID-19. In regard to this clonotype: The antigen is unknown.

Findings and caveats of the study: Most CD4+ clones that shrank were in CM and EM, while CD8+ ones turned up in EMRA.

The TCR alpha and TCR beta cDNA libraries, bearing sample barcodes and UMIs, were generated by 5'RACE using constant-segment primers. TCRdb re-analysed the 5' RACE reads in MiXCR, keeping a single row per CDR3 protein. The sample lists hundreds of thousands of distinct CDR3 sequences, 20% occurring once. This CDR3 has 13 residues. Trimming removed 3 bases at V and 4 bases at J, with 8 bases between. The germline gives CDR1 SEHNR, CDR2 FQNEAQ (reference sequence). This TCR came from an adult woman who had mild COVID-19 (a few samples of this study predate the infection). Cell type and time point are not known. This chain connects TRBV7-9 to TRBJ2-3; D gene unclear. Sequenced material: PBMCs or a T cell subset sorted from them (not recorded which). In DNA form, the CDR3 reads TGTGCCAGCAGCTTTCCGCCCCCAGATACGCAGTATTTT. Protein product: CASSFPPPDTQYF.